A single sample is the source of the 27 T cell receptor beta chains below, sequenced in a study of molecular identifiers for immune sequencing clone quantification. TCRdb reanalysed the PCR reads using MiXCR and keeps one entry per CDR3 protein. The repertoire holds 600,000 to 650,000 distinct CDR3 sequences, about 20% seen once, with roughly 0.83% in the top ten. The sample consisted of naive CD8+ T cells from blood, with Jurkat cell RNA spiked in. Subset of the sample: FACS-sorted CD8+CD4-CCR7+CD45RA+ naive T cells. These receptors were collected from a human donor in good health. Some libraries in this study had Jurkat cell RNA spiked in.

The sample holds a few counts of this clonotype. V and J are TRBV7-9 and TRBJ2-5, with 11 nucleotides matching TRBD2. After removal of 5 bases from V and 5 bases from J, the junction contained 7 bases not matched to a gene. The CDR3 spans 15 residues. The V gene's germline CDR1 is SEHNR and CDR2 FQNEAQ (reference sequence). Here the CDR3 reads CASSPNSGGAETQYF. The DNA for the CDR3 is TGTGCCAGCAGCCCTAATAGCGGGGGGGCGGAGACCCAGTACTTC.

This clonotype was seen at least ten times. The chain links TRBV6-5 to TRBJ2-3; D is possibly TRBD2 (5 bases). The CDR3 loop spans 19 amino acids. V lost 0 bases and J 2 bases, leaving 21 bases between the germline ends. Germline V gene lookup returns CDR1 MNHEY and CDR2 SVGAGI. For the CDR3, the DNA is TGTGCCAGCAGTTACTCGATTAATTCCGGGGATAGCAACACAGATACGCAGTATTTT. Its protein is CASSYSINSGDSNTDTQYF.

CDR3 residues: CASSEEASGGRETQYF. The CDR3, as DNA: TGTGCCAGCAGTGAAGAGGCTAGCGGGGGGCGGGAGACCCAGTACTTC. This chain joins TRBV2 and TRBJ2-5; the match to TRBD2 covers 11 bases. V was pared by 1 base and J by 5 bases, with 6 bases of the junction left unmatched. The CDR3 sequence is 16 residues long. Germline values: CDR1 SNHLY, CDR2 FYNNEI.

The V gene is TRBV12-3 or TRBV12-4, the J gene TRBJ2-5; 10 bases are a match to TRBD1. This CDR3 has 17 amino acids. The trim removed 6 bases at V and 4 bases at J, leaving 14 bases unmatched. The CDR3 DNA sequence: TGTGCCAGCAGCCACACACCGGGACAGGGGATAGGAGAGACCCAGTACTTC. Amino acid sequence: CASSHTPGQGIGETQYF.

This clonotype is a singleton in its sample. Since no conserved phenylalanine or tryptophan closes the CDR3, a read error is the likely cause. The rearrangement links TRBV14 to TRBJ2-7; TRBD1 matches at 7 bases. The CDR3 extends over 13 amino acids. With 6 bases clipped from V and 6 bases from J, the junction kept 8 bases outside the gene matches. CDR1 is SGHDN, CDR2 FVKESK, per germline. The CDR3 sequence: CASRRDSESEQYL. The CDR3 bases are TGTGCCAGCAGAAGGGACAGCGAAAGCGAGCAGTACCTC.

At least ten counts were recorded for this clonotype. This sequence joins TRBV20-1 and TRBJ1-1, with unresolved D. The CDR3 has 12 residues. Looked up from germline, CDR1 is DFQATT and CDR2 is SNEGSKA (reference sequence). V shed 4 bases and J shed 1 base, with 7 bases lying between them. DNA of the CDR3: TGCAGTGCTACTGGGGAGAACACTGAAGCTTTCTTT. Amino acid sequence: CSATGENTEAFF.

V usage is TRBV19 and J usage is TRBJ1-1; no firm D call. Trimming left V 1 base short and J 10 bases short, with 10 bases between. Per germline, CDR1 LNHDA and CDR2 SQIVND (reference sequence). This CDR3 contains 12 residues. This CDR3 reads CASSIGFVGAFF. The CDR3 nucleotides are TGTGCCAGTAGTATAGGGTTCGTGGGAGCTTTCTTT. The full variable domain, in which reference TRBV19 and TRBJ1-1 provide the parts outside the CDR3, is DGGITQSPKYLFRKEGQNVTLSCEQNLNHDAMYWYRQDPGQGLRLIYYSQIVNDFQKGDIAEGYSVSREKKESFPLTVTSAQKNPTAFYLCASSIGFVGAFFGQGTRLTVV.

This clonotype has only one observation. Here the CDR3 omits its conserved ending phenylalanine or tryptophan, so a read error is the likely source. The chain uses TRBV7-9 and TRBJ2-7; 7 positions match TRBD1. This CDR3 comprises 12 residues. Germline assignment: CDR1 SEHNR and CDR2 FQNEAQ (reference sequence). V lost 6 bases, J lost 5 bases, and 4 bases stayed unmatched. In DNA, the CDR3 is TGTGCCAGCAGACAGACAGGGAACGAGCAGTACCTC. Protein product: CASRQTGNEQYL.

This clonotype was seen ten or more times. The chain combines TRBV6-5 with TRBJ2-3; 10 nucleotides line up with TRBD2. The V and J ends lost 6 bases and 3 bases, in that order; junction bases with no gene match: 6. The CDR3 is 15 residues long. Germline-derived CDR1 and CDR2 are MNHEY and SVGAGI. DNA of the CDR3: TGTGCCAGCAGGCCGACTAGCGGGTTTACAGATACGCAGTATTTT. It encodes CASRPTSGFTDTQYF.

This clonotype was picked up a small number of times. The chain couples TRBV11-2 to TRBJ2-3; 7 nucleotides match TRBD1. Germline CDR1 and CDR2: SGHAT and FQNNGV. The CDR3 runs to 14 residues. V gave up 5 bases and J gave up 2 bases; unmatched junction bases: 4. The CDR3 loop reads CASSRTGDTDTQYF. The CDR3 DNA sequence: TGTGCCAGCAGCCGGACAGGAGACACAGATACGCAGTATTTT.

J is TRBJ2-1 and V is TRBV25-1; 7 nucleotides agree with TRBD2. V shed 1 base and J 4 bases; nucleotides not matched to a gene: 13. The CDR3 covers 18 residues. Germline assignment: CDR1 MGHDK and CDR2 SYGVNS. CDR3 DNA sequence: TGTGCCAGCAGTGAATTTTTGGGAGGGAGGGCGGGGTACAATGAGCAGTTCTTC. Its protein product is CASSEFLGGRAGYNEQFF.

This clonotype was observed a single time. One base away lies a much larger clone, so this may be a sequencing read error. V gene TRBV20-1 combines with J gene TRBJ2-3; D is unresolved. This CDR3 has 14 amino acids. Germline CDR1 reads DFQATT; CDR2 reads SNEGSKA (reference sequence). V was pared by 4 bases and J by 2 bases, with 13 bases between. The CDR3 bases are TGCAGTGCTATACCTCTATCTAACACAGATACGCAGTATTTT. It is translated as CSAIPLSNTDTQYF.

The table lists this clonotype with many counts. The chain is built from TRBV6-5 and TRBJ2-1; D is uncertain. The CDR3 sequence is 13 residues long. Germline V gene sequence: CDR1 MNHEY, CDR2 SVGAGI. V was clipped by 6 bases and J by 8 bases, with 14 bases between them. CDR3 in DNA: TGTGCCAGCAGCCAGCTTGGGGTGGATGAGCAGTTCTTC. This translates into CASSQLGVDEQFF.

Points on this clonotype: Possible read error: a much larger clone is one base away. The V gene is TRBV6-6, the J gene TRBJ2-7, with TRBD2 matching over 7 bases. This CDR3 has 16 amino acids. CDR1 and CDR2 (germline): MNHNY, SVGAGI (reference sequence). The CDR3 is CASSPRMGGANYKQYF. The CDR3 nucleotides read TGTGCCAGCAGCCCCCGGATGGGAGGGGCTAACTACAAGCAGTACTTC.

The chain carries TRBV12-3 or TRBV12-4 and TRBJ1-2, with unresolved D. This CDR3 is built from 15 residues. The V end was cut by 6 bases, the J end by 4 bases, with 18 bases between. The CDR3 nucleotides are TGTGCCAGCAGCCCTACCGGGCAGACCATCTATGGCTACACCTTC. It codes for CASSPTGQTIYGYTF.

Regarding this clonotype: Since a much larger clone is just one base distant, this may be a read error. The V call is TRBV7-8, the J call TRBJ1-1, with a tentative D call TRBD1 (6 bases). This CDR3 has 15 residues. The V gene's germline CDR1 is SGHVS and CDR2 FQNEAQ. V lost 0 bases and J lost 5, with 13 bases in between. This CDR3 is CASSLAGGAGTEAFF. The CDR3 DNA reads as TGTGCCAGCAGCTTAGCGGGGGGGGCGGGGACTGAAGCTTTCTTT.

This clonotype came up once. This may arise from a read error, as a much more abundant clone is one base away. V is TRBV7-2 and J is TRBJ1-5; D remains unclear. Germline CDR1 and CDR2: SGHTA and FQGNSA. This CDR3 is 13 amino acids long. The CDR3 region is CASSDPSNRPQHF. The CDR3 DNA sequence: TGTGCCAGCAGCGACCCCAGCAATCGGCCCCAGCATTTT.

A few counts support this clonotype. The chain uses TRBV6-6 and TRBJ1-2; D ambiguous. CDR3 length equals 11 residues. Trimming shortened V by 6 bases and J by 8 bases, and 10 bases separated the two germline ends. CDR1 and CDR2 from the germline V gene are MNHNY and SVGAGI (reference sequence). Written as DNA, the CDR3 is TGTGCCAGCAGCCCTCTCCGCGGCTACACCTTC. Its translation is CASSPLRGYTF.

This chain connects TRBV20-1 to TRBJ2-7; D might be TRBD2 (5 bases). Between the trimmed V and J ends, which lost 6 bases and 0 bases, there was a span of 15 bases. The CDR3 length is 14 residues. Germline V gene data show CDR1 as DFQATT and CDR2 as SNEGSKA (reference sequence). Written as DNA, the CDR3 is TGCAGTGCGACGAAACCGGGGAGCTCCTACGAGCAGTACTTC. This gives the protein CSATKPGSSYEQYF.

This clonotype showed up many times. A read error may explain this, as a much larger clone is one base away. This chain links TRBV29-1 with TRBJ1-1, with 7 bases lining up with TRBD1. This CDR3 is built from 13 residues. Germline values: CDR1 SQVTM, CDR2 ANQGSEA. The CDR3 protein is CSFDRDLSTEAFF. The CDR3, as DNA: TGCAGCTTTGACAGGGACCTGAGCACTGAAGCTTTCTTT.

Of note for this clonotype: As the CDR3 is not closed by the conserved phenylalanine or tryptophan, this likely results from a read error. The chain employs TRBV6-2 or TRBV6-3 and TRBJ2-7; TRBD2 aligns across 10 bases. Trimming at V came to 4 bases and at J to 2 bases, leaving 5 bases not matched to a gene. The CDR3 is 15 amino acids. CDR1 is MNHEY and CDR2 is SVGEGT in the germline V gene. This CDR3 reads CASSSSGGITYEQYL. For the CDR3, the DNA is TGTGCCAGCAGTTCTAGCGGGGGAATCACCTACGAGCAGTACCTC.

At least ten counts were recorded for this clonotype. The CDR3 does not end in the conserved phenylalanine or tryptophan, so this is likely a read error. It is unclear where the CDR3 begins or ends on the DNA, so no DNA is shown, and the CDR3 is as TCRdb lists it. This CDR3 reads CASYRRALKV. J is TRBJ1-3 and V is TRBV5-1. The length of the CDR3 is 10 amino acids, counting both ends. Germline CDR1 SGHRS, CDR2 YFSETQ.

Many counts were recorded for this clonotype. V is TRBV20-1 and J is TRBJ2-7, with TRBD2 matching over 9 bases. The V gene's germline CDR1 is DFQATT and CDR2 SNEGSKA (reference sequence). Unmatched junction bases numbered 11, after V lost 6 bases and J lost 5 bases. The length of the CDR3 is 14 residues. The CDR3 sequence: CSAQEIGTSHEQYF. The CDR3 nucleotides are TGCAGTGCCCAAGAAATCGGGACTAGCCACGAGCAGTACTTC.

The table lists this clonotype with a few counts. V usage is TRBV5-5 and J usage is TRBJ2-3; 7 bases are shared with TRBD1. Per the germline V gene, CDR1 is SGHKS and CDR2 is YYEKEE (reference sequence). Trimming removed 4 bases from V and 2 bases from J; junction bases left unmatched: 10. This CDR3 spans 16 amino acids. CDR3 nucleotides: TGTGCCAGCAGCCGACCGGGACAGTACTTCACAGATACGCAGTATTTT. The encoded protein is CASSRPGQYFTDTQYF.

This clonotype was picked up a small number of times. The CDR3 DNA follows: TGTGCCAGCTCATCCTTACTGGGACAGGGGGCAGAGACCCAGTACTTC. Its protein product is CASSSLLGQGAETQYF. The V call is TRBV18, the J call TRBJ2-5; 12 bases are shared with TRBD1. Germline CDR1 reads KGHSH; CDR2 reads LQKENI. V was pared by 5 bases and J by 4 bases, with 8 bases of the junction left unmatched. The CDR3 has 16 residues.

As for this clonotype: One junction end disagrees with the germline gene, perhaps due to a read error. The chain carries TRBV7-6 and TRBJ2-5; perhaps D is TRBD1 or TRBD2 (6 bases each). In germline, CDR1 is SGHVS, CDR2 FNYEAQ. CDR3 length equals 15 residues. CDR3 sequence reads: CASGFWGAIQETQYF. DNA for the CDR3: TGTGCCAGCGGCTTTTGGGGGGCCATCCAAGAGACCCAGTACTTC.

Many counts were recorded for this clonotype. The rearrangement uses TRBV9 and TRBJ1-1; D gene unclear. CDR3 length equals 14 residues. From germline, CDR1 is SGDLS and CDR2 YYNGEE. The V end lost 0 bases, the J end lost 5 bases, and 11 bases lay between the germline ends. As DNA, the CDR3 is TGTGCCAGCAGCGTAGGTTCTTCTGTGACTGAAGCTTTCTTT. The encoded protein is CASSVGSSVTEAFF.